This T cell receptor beta chain derives from a study of cytomegalovirus exposure and HLA in healthy donors. Across the study: Among the approximately 400 donors who were genotyped, about 80% fell in the genetic ancestry cluster that is associated with self-reported Caucasian donors.

The study's findings and limits: TRBV6-2, TRBV6-3 and some other V segments were unresolvable in 87-base-pair reads. HLA-A and HLA-B allele assignments for most subjects were reportedly predicted accurately using TCR beta sequences. Analysis performed later found more than 15,000 TCR beta sequences associated with HLA alleles at 0.05 false discovery rate.

Germline CDR1 is LNHDA and CDR2 is SQIVND (reference sequence). V shed 6 bases, J shed 5 bases, and the junction held 6 bases outside the gene matches. The length of the CDR3 is 14 residues. About this clone itself: Its antigen is as yet unknown.

PCR involved 60 Vbeta and 13 Jbeta primers. Clones were read by immunoSEQ multiplex PCR, and TCRdb kept only the in-frame ones, dropping some. Among over 100,000 clones, roughly 8.8% were seen once, and the ten largest hold roughly 6.4%. Sequenced: PBMCs. The sequence came from a woman between 40 and 50 years old in good health and CMV-seropositive. The chain is built from TRBV19 and TRBJ1-5; 8 nucleotides agree with TRBD1. This chain's CDR3 is CASSDRGYDQPQHF. The DNA of the CDR3 is TGTGCCAGTAGCGACAGGGGTTATGATCAGCCCCAGCATTTT.